This TCR beta chain was profiled in a study of T cell responses to AZD1222 COVID-19 vaccine. Second-dose groups at about 4 or about 12 weeks were pooled. This CDR3 has 15 residues. Trimming removed 8 bases from V and 0 bases from J, with 15 bases in between. Germline CDR1 is SGHTA and CDR2 is FQGNSA. Data came from immunoSEQ multiplex PCR; TCRdb stores just in-frame clones and leaves some out. The sample contains about 120,000 clones, 90% to 95% of which appear only once. The sample here was peripheral blood, taken 28 days after the second AZD1222 dose. This TCR was sampled from an adult who received the AZD1222 COVID-19 vaccine. This chain connects TRBV7-2 to TRBJ2-3, with D perhaps matching TRBD1 (6 bases). Written as DNA, the CDR3 is TGTGCCAGCTCCATGGACAGCCCTAGCACAGATACGCAGTATTTT. Translation: CASSMDSPSTDTQYF.